One and the same sample provided the 10 T cell receptor beta chains below, sequenced in a study of OX40 agonist ivuxolimab in advanced cancers. Here immunoSEQ multiplex PCR was the method, and the copy in TCRdb shows in-frame clones only, minus some. Among tens of thousands of clones listed, roughly 93% were seen once. The material sequenced was CD4+ or CD8+ T cells sorted from blood, taken in a trial of the OX40 agonist ivuxolimab. These receptors were obtained from an adult with an advanced solid tumor such as melanoma, head and neck, liver or kidney cancer.

The gene calls are TRBV7-6 and TRBJ2-7, with D possibly being TRBD2 (7 bases). This CDR3 spans 14 amino acids. Germline CDR1 reads SGHVS; CDR2 reads FNYEAQ. The V end lost 2 bases, the J end lost 5 bases, and 13 bases lay between the germline ends. The CDR3 DNA reads as TGTGCCAGCAGCTTATTTACGGGGGGCGACGAGCAGTACTTC. It specifies CASSLFTGGDEQYF.

The chain uses TRBV27 and TRBJ2-3, with 9 bases lining up with TRBD2. The junction had 7 bases not matched to a gene; V was cut back by 7 bases and J by 2 bases. This CDR3 comprises 15 residues. Germline V gives CDR1 MNHEY, CDR2 SMNVEV (reference sequence). This chain's CDR3 is CASTLGTSFTDTQYF. As DNA, the CDR3 is TGTGCCAGCACCCTGGGGACTAGCTTCACAGATACGCAGTATTTT.

This chain links TRBV6-5 with TRBJ1-1; D remains ambiguous. Looked up from germline, CDR1 is MNHEY and CDR2 is SVGAGI. This CDR3 has 15 amino acids. With 2 bases removed from V and 10 bases from J, the gap between germline ends came to 20 bases. CDR3 protein: CASSYGRPTWFVAFF. In DNA form, the CDR3 reads TGTGCCAGCAGTTACGGCCGACCCACATGGTTTGTAGCTTTCTTT.

The chain carries TRBV9 and TRBJ2-7, with D possibly matching TRBD2 (6 bases). Trimming took 2 bases from V and 1 from J, leaving 13 bases between them. Per the germline V gene, CDR1 is SGDLS and CDR2 is YYNGEE. The CDR3 length is 15 residues. The CDR3 is CASSVHWDWSYEQYF. The CDR3 DNA reads as TGTGCCAGCAGCGTTCATTGGGACTGGTCCTACGAGCAGTACTTC.

The rearrangement uses TRBV20-1 and TRBJ1-2, with D perhaps matching TRBD1 (5 bases). The CDR3 totals 11 residues. Germline-derived CDR1 and CDR2 are DFQATT and SNEGSKA (reference sequence). V was pared by 6 bases and J by 8 bases, with 13 bases between. This chain's CDR3 is CSALRGRGYTF. CDR3 bases: TGCAGTGCCCTAAGGGGCCGGGGCTACACCTTC.

This clone occurred once. The chain has TRBV5-4 and TRBJ1-2, with D perhaps TRBD1 (5 bases). The CDR3 runs to 14 residues. Germline V gene lookup returns CDR1 SGHNT and CDR2 YYREEE (reference sequence). The germline V and J ends were trimmed by 5 bases and 3 bases, with 14 bases remaining between them. In DNA, the CDR3 is TGTGCCAGCAGAGTCGGGGCAGGCGACTATGGCTACACCTTC. It yields the protein CASRVGAGDYGYTF.

J is TRBJ2-7 and V is TRBV11-2; the D is unclear. Trimming removed 3 bases at V and 5 bases at J, with 2 bases between. Germline CDR1 reads SGHAT; CDR2 reads FQNNGV. The CDR3 extends over 10 amino acids. The CDR3 region is CASSLNEQYF. For the CDR3, the DNA is TGTGCCAGCAGCTTGAACGAGCAGTACTTC.

The chain recombines TRBV11-2 with TRBJ2-3; 8 bases fit TRBD2. Germline V gene lookup returns CDR1 SGHAT and CDR2 FQNNGV. The CDR3 consists of 17 residues. V trimming: 1 base; J trimming: 4 bases; junction bases outside the gene matches: 10. CDR3 sequence (DNA): TGTGCCAGCAGCTTAGTTTGGGGTACGGGAGGGGCAGATACGCAGTATTTT. This gives the protein CASSLVWGTGGADTQYF. Full variable domain (outside the CDR3, taken from reference TRBV11-2 and TRBJ2-3): EAGVAQSPRYKIIEKRQSVAFWCNPISGHATLYWYQQILGQGPKLLIQFQNNGVVDDSQLPKDRFSAERLKGVDSTLKIQPAKLEDSAVYLCASSLVWGTGGADTQYFGPGTRLTVL.

The CDR3 region is CASSFDLEPVYVNTEAFF. For the CDR3, the DNA is TGTGCCAGCAGCTTTGACCTTGAACCGGTTTACGTGAACACTGAAGCTTTCTTT. This rearrangement joins TRBV7-2 to TRBJ1-1, with no clear D. Germline CDR1 SGHTA, CDR2 FQGNSA. Trimming removed 3 bases at V and 0 bases at J, with 20 bases between. There are 18 residues in the CDR3. The full variable domain, its missing parts supplied by reference TRBV7-2 and TRBJ1-1, is GAGVSQSPSNKVTEKGKDVELRCDPISGHTALYWYRQSLGQGLEFLIYFQGNSAPDKSGLPSDRFSAERTGGSVSTLTIQRTQQEDSAVYLCASSFDLEPVYVNTEAFFGQGTRLTVV.

This chain uses TRBV7-9 with TRBJ1-2; D not certain. This CDR3 spans 13 amino acids. Looked up from germline, CDR1 is SEHNR and CDR2 is FQNEAQ (reference sequence). Trimming took 5 bases from V and 3 from J, leaving 10 bases between them. The CDR3 DNA is TGTGCCAGCAGCGGAGACGGTTACTATGGCTACACCTTC. It translates to CASSGDGYYGYTF.